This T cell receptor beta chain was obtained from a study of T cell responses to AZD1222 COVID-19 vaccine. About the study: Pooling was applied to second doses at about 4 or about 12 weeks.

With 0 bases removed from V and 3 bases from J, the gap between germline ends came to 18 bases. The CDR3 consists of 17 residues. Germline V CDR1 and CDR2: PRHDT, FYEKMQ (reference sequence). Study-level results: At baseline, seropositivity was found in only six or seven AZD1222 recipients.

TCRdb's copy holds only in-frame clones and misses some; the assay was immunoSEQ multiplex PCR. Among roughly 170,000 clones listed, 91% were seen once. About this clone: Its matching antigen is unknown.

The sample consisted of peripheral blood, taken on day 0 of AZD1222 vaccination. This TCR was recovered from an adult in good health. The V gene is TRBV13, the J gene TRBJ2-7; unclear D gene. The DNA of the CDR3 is TGTGCCAGCAGCTTAGGCCTGTTAGGGTCTCCCCTCTACGAGCAGTACTTC. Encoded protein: CASSLGLLGSPLYEQYF. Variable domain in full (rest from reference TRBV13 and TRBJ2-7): AAGVIQSPRHLIKEKRETATLKCYPIPRHDTVYWYQQGPGQDPQFLISFYEKMQSDKGSIPDRFSAQQFSDYHSELNMSSLELGDSALYFCASSLGLLGSPLYEQYFGPGTRLTVT.